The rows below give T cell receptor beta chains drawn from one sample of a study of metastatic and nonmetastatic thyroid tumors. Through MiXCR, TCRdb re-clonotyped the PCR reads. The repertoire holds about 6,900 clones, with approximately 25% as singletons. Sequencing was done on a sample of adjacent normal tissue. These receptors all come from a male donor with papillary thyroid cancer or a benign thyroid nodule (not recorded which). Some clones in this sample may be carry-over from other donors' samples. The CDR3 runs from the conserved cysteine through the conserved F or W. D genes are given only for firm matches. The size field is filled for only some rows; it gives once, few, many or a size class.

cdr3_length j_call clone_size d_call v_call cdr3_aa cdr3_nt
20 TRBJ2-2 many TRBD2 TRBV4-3 CASSQDRFLGGGESTGELFF TGCGCCAGCAGCCAAGATCGATTTCTTGGTGGGGGGGAGAGCACCGGGGAGCTGTTTTTT
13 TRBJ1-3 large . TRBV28 CASSFQGSGTIYF TGTGCCAGCAGTTTCCAGGGGTCTGGCACCATATATTTT
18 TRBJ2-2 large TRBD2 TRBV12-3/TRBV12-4 CASSLRFAGGALTGELFF TGTGCCAGCAGTTTACGTTTCGCGGGAGGGGCTTTAACCGGGGAGCTGTTTTTT
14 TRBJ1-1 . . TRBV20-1 CSGGGFGVYTEAFF TGCAGTGGAGGCGGCTTTGGGGTGTACACTGAAGCTTTCTTT
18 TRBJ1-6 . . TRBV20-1 CRARDGIVGTGGGSPLHF TGCAGAGCTAGAGATGGTATCGTGGGTACAGGAGGTGGCTCACCCCTCCACTTT
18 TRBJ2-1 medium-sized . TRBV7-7 CASSFTGPGSGSYNEQFF TGTGCTAGCAGCTTCACAGGGCCCGGGAGCGGCTCCTACAATGAGCAGTTCTTC
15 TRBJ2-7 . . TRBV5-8 CASQMRAMGSYEQYF TGTGCCAGCCAAATGAGGGCTATGGGGAGTTACGAGCAGTACTTC
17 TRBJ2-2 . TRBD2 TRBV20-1 CSARDAGSSGSTGELFF TGCAGTGCTAGAGACGCCGGGTCTAGCGGGAGCACCGGGGAGCTGTTTTTT
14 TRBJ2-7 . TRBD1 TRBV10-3 CAISRQGARDEQYF TGTGCCATCAGTCGACAGGGGGCAAGGGACGAGCAGTACTTC
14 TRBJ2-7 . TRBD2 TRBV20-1 CSAPPLAGAYEQYF TGCAGTGCTCCTCCCTTAGCGGGAGCCTACGAGCAGTACTTC
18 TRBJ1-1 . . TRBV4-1 CASSQERAVAGVNTEAFF TGCGCCAGCAGCCAAGAACGGGCTGTTGCGGGGGTGAACACTGAAGCTTTCTTT
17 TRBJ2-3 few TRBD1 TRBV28 CASADDKGQGGTDTQYF TGTGCCAGCGCTGATGACAAGGGACAGGGAGGGACAGATACGCAGTATTTT